This TCR beta chain was sequenced for a study of STAT3 mutations in large granular lymphocyte leukemia (dated by TCRdb to between 2018 and 2021). With respect to the entire study: Roughly half of the T-LGLL patients who were sequenced longitudinally carried canonical activating STAT3 mutations. More than half of T-LGLL patients received one or more immunosuppressive therapy regimens, with hematologic response in around 43% of those treated. To reconstruct clonal hierarchy and dynamics, serial deep sequencing of TCRbeta CDR3 and STAT3 was performed in patients with T-cell large granular lymphocyte leukemia. From an initial cohort of hundreds of LGL patients, eighteen representative T-LGLL cases were selected for longitudinal TCRbeta and STAT3 sequencing. As controls within the study, a couple of patients with natural killer LGL leukemia were also sequenced longitudinally. On average, sequencing was done at 3 to 4 time points per patient, with the number of samplings ranging from 2 to 8.

TCRbeta libraries were sequenced on an Illumina MiSeq, averaging about 41,000 productive templates per sample. Using multiplex PCR amplification, the immunoSEQ assay generated the TCRbeta CDR3 libraries. On the study's bioinformatics: Repertoire diversity was calculated as previously defined, with values near 0 taken to indicate extremely monoclonal samples. The table was pulled from immuneACCESS by TCRdb, which kept in-frame rearrangements only. Such tables lose some clones; where checked, under half of the loss comes from unresolved V genes, and the rest has no known cause. V and J calls and clone size follow that table, whereas D and trimming were derived from the DNA. Recorded for this sample are approximately 9,800 clones; 87% of them occurred a single time. The biggest ten clones account for about a quarter of the sample. Overall results and qualifications from the work: Every T-LGLL patient showed at least one immunodominant TCRbeta clonotype, and about half showed multiple immunodominant subclonotypes. Because no samples were available when a clone first appeared, clonal expansion had to be inferred from samplings taken at other points. Variable intervals between samplings and differing treatment regimens complicated linking therapy response to changes in TCR clonal burden. The burden of the dominant TCR clone was higher than the STAT3 mutant burden in several patients, which suggests that the STAT3 mutation arose secondarily inside a clone that had already expanded. In 6 of 18 patients, TCR clonotype switching occurred after therapy, and every newly emerging clone was STAT3 wild type. Persisting codominant clonotypes in some patients meant a small but highly pathogenic clone may have been missed.

The same DNA, extracted from blood mononuclear cells, served for both TCR sequencing and STAT3 sequencing. Including the terminal cysteine and phenylalanine, the CDR3 comprises 11 residues. The sequence is cut down to CDR3 DNA, 33 bases in frame from base 1. V drops 8 bases and J drops 7 bases, leaving 11 bases in between. Reading the germline V gene gives CDR1 MDHEN and CDR2 SYDVKM. As concerns this clone: The clone's antigen remains unknown. Per-base qualities were not stored, and no clone one base away is much larger.

Here the chain combines TRBV28 and TRBJ1-2, with a tentative D gene TRBD1 over 6 matching bases. Sequencing was done on a sample of peripheral blood mononuclear cells. This sequence was found in a man aged 60 to 69 with T-cell large granular lymphocyte leukemia. Some clones in this sample may be carry-over from other donors' samples. The age is the age at diagnosis. The encoded CDR3 is CASRGQGGYTF. The sequenced DNA is TGTGCCAGCCGGGGGCAGGGTGGCTACACCTTC.